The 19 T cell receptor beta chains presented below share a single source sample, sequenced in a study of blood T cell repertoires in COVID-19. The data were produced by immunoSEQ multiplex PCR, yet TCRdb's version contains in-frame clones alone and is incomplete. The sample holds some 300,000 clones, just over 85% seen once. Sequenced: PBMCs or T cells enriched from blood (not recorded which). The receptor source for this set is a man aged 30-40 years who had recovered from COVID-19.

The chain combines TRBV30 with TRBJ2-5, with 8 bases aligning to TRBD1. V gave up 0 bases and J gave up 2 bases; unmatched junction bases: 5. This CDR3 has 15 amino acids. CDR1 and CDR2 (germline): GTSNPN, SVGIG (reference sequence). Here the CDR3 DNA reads TGTGCCTGGAGTGTAGGGGACAGGATTCAAGAGACCCAGTACTTC. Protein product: CAWSVGDRIQETQYF.

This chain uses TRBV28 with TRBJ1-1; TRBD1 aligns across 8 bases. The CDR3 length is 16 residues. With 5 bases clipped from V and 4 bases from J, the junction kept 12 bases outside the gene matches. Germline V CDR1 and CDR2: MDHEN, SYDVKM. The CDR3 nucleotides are TGTGCCAGCAGTATTGTCAGGGGGCAAAGGGGCACTGAAGCTTTCTTT. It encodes CASSIVRGQRGTEAFF.

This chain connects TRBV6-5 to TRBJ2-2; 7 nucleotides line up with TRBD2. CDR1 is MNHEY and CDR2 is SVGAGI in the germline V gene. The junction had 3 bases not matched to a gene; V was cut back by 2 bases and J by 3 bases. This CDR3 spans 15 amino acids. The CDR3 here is CASSYGGGYTGELFF. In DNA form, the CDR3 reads TGTGCCAGCAGTTACGGGGGGGGATACACCGGGGAGCTGTTTTTT.

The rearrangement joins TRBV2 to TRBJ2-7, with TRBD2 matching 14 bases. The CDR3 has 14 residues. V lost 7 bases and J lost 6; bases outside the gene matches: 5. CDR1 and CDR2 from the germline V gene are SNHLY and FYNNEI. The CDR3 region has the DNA TGTGCCAGCAATAAGGGACTAGCGGGAGTCGAGCAGTACTTC. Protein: CASNKGLAGVEQYF.

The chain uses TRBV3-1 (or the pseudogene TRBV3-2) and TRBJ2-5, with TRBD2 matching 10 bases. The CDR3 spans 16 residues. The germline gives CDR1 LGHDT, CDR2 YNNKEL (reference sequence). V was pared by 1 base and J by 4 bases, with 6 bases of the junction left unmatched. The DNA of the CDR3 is TGTGCCAGCAGCCAAGGAGTAGCGGGAGGCCTAGAGACCCAGTACTTC. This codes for CASSQGVAGGLETQYF.

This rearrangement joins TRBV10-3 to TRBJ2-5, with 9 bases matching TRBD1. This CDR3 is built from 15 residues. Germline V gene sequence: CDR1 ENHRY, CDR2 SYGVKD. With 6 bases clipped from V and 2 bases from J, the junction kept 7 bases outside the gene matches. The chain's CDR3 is CAIRDDRGTQETQYF. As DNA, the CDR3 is TGTGCCATCAGAGACGACAGGGGGACACAAGAGACCCAGTACTTC.

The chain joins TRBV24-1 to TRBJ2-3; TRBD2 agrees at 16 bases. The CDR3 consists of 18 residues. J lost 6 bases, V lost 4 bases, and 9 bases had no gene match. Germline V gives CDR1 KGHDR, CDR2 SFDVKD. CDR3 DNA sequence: TGTGCCACCAGTGACCCCGGGACTAGCGGGAGGGCCGGGGATACGCAGTATTTT. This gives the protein CATSDPGTSGRAGDTQYF.

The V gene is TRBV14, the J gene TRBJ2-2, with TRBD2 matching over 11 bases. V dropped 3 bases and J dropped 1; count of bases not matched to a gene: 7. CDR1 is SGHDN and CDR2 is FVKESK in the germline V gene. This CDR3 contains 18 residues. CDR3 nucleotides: TGTGCCAGCAGCCAGCTACCCGGGACTAGCGGGAACACCGGGGAGCTGTTTTTT. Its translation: CASSQLPGTSGNTGELFF.

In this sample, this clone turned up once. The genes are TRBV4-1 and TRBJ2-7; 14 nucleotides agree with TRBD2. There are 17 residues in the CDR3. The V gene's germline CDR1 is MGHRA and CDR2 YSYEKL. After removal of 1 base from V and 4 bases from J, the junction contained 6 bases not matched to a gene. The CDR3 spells CASSQGLAGGISYEQYF. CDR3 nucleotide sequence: TGCGCCAGCAGCCAAGGACTAGCGGGGGGGATTTCTTACGAGCAGTACTTC.

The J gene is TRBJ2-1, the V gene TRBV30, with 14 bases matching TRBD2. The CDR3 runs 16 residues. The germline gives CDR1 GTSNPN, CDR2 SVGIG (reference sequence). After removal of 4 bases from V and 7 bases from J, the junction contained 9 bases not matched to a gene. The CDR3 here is CAWKTGTSGRMNEQFF. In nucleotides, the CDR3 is TGTGCCTGGAAGACCGGGACTAGCGGGAGAATGAATGAGCAGTTCTTC. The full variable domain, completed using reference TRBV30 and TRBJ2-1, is SQTIHQWPATLVQPVGSPLSLECTVEGTSNPNLYWYRQAAGRGLQLLFYSVGIGQISSEVPQNLSASRPQDRQFILSSKKLLLSDSGFYLCAWKTGTSGRMNEQFFGPGTRLTVL.

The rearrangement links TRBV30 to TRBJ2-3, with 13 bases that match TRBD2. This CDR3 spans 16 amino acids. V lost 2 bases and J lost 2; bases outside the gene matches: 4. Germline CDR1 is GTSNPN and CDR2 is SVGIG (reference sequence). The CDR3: CAWSLTSGGLTDTQYF. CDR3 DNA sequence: TGTGCCTGGAGTTTGACTAGCGGGGGGCTCACAGATACGCAGTATTTT.

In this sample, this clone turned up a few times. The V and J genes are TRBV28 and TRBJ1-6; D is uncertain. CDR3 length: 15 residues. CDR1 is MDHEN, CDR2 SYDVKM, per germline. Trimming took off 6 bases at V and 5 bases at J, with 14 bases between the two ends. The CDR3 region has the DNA TGTGCCAGCAGCGCGGCGGATAGAGATAATTCACCCCTCCACTTT. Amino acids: CASSAADRDNSPLHF.

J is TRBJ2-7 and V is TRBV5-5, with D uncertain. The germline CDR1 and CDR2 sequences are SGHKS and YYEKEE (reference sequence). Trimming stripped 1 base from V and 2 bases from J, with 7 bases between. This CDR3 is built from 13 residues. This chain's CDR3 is CASSLPPTYEQYF. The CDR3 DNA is TGTGCCAGCAGCTTGCCCCCCACCTACGAGCAGTACTTC.

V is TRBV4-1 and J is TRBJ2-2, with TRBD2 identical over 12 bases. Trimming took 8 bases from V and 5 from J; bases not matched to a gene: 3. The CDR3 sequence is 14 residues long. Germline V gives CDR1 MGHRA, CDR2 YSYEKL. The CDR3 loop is CASGGTSGTGELFF. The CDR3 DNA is TGCGCCAGCGGAGGGACTAGCGGGACCGGGGAGCTGTTTTTT.

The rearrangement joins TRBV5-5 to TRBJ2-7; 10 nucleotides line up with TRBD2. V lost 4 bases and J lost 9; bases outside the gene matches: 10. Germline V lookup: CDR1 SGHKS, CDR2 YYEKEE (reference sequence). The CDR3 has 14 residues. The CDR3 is CASSPGTSEGGQYF. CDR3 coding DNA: TGTGCCAGCAGCCCGGGGACTAGCGAGGGCGGGCAGTACTTC.

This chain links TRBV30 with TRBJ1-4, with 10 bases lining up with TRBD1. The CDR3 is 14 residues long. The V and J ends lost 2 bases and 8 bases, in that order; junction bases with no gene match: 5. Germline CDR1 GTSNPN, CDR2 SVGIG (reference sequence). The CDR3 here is CAWSWTGGGEKLFF. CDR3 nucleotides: TGTGCCTGGAGTTGGACAGGGGGAGGGGAAAAACTGTTTTTT.

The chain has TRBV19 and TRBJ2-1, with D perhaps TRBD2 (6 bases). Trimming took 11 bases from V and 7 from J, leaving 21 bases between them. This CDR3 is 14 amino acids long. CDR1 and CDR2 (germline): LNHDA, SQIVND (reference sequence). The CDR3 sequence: CAARRGGRGNEQFF. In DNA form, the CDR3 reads TGTGCCGCCCGGAGGGGCGGACGAGGGAATGAGCAGTTCTTC.

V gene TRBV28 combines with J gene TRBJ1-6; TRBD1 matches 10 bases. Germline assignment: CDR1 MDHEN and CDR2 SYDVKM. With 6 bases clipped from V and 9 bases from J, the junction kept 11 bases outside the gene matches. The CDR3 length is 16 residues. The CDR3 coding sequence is TGTGCCAGCAGCTTCCGGGACAGGGGTGTTGGTTCACCCCTCCACTTT. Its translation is CASSFRDRGVGSPLHF.

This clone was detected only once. This chain's CDR3 is CASSHRQAPNQPQHF. The CDR3 DNA sequence: TGCGCCAGCAGCCACAGACAGGCCCCCAATCAGCCCCAGCATTTT. The V call is TRBV4-1, the J call TRBJ1-5; the D gene is possibly TRBD1 (6 bases). The germline gives CDR1 MGHRA, CDR2 YSYEKL. V lost 3 bases to trimming and J lost 3 bases, with 12 bases between them. This CDR3 is built from 15 residues.